This section outlines one T cell receptor beta chain sequence together with its context. Its target is unknown. This same CDR3 is encoded by further DNA sequences in the sample. The CDR3 spans 14 residues. Deletions cut 1 base from V and 4 bases from J, with 8 bases between. Per germline, CDR1 MGHRA and CDR2 YSYEKL. Original processing notes: ImmunoSEQ output held junction-only sequences without quality scores, so filtering differed. Data came from immunoSEQ multiplex PCR; TCRdb stores just in-frame clones and leaves some out. Clonal size and the V and J genes are those of that table, whereas D and trimming came from the DNA. The sample comprises about 2.4 million clones, approximately 94% of which are singletons, and around 0.14% rests with the top ten. This record comes from a study of shared clonotypes between healthy human individuals. The study's findings and limits: Memory subsets had estimated richness that was generally smaller than that of naive subsets. Clonotypes which were not shared had lower generation probabilities than clonotypes that all four donors shared. Among donors, clonotype sharing was expected to be affected by sequencing depth.

The chain combines TRBV4-1 with TRBJ1-5, with unresolved D. This clonotype originated in a man aged 18-30 years in good health. Sequencing was performed on naive CD4+ T cells sorted from blood. Subset of the sample: CD45RA+ positively selected. CDR3 protein: CASSQVRANQPQHF. CDR3 in DNA: TGCGCCAGCAGCCAAGTTAGGGCGAATCAGCCCCAGCATTTT.